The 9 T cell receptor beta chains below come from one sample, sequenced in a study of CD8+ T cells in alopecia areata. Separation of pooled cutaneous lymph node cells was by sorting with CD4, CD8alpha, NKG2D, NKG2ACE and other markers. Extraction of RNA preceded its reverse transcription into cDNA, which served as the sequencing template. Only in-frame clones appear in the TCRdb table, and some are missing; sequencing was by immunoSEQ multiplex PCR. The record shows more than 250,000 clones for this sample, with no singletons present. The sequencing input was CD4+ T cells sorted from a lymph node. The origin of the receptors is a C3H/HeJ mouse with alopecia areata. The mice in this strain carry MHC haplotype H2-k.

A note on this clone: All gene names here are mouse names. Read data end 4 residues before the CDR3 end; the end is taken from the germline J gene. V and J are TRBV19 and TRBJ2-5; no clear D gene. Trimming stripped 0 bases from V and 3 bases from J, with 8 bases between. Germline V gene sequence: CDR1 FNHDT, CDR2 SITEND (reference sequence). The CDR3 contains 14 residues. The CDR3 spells CASSIVNSQDTQYF. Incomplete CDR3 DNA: TGTGCCAGCAGTATAGTGAACAGTCAAGAC.

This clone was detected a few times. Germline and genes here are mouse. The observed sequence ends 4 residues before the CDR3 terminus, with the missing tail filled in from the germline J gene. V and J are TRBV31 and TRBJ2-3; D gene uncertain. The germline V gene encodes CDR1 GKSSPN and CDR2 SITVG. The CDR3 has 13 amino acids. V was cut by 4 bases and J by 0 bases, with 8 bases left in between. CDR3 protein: CAWIQISAETLYF. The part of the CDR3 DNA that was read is TGTGCCTGGATACAAATTAGTGCAGAA.

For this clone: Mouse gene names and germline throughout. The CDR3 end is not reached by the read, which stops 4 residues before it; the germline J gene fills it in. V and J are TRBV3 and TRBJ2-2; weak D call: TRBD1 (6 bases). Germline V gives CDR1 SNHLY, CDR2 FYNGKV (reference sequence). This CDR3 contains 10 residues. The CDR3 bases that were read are TGTGCCCGGAGGGGGGGG. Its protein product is CARRGG. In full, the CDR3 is CARRGGQLYF.

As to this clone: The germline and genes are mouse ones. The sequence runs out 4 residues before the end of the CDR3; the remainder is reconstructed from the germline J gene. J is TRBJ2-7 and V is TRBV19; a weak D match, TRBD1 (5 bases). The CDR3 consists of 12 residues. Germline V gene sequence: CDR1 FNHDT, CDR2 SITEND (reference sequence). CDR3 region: CASSGQTYEQYF. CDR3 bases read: TGTGCCAGCAGCGGACAAACATAT.

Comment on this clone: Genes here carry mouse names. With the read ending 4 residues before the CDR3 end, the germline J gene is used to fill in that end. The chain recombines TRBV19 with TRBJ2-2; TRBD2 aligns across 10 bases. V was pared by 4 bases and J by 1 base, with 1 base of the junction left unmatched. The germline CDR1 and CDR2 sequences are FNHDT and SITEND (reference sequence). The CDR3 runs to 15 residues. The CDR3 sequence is CASSRLGGNTGQLYF. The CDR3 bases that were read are TGTGCCAGCAGTCGACTGGGGGGAAACACCGGG.

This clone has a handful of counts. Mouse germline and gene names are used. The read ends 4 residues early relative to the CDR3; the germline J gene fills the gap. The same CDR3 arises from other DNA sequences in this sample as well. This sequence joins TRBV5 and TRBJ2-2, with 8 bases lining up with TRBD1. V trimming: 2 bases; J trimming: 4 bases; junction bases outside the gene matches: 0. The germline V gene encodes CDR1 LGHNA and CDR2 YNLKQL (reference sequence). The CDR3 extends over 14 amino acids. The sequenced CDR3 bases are TGTGCCAGCAGCCAACAGGGGGCCACCGGG. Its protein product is CASSQQGATG. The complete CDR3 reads CASSQQGATGQLYF.

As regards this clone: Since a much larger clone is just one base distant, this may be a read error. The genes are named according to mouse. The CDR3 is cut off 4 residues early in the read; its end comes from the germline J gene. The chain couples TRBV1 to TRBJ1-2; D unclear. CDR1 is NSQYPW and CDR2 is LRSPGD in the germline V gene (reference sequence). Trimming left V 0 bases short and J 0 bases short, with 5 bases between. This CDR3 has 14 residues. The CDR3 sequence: CTCSADMANSDYTF. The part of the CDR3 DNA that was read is TGCACCTGCAGTGCAGATATGGCAAACTCC.

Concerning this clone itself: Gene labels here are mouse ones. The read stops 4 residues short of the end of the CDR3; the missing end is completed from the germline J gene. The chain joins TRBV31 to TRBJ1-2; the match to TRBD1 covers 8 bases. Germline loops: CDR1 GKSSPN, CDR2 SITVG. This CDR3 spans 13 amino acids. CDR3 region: CAWSSDREADYTF. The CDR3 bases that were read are TGTGCCTGGAGTTCGGACAGGGAGGCC.

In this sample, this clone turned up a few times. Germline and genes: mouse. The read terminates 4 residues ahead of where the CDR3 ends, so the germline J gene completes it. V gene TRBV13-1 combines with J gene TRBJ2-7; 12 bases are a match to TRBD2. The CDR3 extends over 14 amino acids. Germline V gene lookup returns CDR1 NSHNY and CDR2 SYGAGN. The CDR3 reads CASSVWDWGDEQYF. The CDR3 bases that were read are TGTGCCAGCAGTGTATGGGACTGGGGGGAT.